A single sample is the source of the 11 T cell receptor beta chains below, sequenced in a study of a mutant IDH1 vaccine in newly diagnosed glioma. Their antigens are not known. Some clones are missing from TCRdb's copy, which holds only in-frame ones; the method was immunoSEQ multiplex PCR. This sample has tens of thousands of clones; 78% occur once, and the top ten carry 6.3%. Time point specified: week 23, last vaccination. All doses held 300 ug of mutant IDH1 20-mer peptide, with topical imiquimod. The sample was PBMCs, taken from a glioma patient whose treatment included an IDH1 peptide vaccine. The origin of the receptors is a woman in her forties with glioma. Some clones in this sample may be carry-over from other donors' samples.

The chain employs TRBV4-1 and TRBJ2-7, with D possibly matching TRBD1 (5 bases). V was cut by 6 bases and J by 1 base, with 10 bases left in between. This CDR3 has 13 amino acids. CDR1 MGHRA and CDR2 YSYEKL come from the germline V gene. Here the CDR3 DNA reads TGCGCCAGCAGAGTTACAGGTTCCTACGAGCAGTACTTC. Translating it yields CASRVTGSYEQYF.

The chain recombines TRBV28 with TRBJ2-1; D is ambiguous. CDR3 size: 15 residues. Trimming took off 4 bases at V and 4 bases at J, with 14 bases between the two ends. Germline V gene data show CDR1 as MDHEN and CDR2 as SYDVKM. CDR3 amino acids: CASSSLWSAYNEQFF. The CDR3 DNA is TGTGCCAGCAGTTCCCTGTGGAGCGCTTACAATGAGCAGTTCTTC.

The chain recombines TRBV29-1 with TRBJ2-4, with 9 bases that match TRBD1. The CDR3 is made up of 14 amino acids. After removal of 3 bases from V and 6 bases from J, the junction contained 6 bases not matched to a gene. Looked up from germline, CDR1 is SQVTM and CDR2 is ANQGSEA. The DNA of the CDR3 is TGCAGCGTTGACTCCGGACAGGGGACAAACATTCAGTACTTC. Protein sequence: CSVDSGQGTNIQYF.

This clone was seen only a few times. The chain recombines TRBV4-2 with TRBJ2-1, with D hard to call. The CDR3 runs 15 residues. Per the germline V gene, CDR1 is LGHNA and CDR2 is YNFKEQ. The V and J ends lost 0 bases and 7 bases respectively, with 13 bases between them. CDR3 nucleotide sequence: TGTGCCAGCAGCCAAGATTTGGATAGACGGAATGAGCAGTTCTTC. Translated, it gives CASSQDLDRRNEQFF.

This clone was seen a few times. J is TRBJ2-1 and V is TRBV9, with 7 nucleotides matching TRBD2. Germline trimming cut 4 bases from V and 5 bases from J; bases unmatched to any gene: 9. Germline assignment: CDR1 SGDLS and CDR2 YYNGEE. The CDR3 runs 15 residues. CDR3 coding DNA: TGTGCCAGCAGCCCCCGGACTAGAGGAGACAATGAGCAGTTCTTC. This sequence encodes CASSPRTRGDNEQFF.

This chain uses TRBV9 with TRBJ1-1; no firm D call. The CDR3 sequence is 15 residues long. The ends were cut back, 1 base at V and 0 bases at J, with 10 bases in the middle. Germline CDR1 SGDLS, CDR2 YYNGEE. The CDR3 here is CASSVQSDMNTEAFF. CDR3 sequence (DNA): TGTGCCAGCAGCGTACAATCAGACATGAACACTGAAGCTTTCTTT.

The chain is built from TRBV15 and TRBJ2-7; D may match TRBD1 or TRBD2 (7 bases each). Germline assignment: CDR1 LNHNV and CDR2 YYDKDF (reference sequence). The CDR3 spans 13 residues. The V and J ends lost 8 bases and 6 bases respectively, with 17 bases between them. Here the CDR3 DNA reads TGTGCCACCTCTGGGAGGGGGCTTCTCGAGCAGTACTTC. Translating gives CATSGRGLLEQYF.

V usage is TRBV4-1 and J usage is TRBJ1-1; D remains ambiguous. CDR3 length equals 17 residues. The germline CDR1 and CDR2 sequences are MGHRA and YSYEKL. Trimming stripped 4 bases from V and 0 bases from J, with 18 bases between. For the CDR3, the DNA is TGCGCCAGCAGCCCCCCTTTAGGGCAGTCAGTGAACACTGAAGCTTTCTTT. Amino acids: CASSPPLGQSVNTEAFF.

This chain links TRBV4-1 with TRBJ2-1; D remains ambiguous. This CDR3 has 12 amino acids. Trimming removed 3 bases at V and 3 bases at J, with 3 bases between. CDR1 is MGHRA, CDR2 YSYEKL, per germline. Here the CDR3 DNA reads TGCGCCAGCAGCCACCGCTACAATGAGCAGTTCTTC. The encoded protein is CASSHRYNEQFF.

Written as DNA, the CDR3 is TGTGCCATCACCCAGGATGGGGTTGGTCAGCCCCAGCATTTT. Its translation is CAITQDGVGQPQHF. V usage is TRBV10-3 and J usage is TRBJ1-5; D is undetermined. The germline V gene has CDR1 ENHRY and CDR2 SYGVKD. This CDR3 spans 14 amino acids. V was pared by 7 bases and J by 6 bases, with 16 bases between.

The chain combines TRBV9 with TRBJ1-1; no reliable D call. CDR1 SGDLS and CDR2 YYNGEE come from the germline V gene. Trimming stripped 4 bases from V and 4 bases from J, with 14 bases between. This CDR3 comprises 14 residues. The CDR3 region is CASSPRVGSTEAFF. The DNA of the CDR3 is TGTGCCAGCAGCCCCCGTGTGGGGAGCACTGAAGCTTTCTTT.